This TCR beta chain was retrieved from a study of OX40 agonist ivuxolimab in advanced cancers. Findings of the study overall: Among expanded peripheral T cells, antigen specificity went undetermined. Within 6 weeks, CD4+ and CD8+ blood T cells expanded clonally at 0.1 to 3.0 mg/kg. Expanded clones were, on average, more numerous among CD8+ T cells than CD4+.

The CDR3 totals 14 residues. Germline V gene sequence: CDR1 SGHRS, CDR2 YFSETQ. Trimming removed 1 base from V and 1 base from J, with 8 bases in between. Patients with a history of autoimmune disease or on systemic immunosuppression were excluded. Repertoires were generated with immunoSEQ multiplex PCR, while TCRdb's copy carries only in-frame clones and drops some. The table has tens of thousands of clones, approximately 91% seen once; the top ten hold 15% to 20%. As for this clone: The antigen remains undetermined.

The input for sequencing was CD4+ or CD8+ T cells sorted from blood, taken in a trial of the OX40 agonist ivuxolimab. This sequence was found in an adult with an advanced solid tumor such as melanoma, head and neck, liver or kidney cancer. V is TRBV5-1 and J is TRBJ2-5, with a tentative D call TRBD1 (5 bases). CDR3 nucleotide sequence: TGCGCCAGCAGCTTGTACAGGAGCCAAGAGACCCAGTACTTC. It specifies CASSLYRSQETQYF.